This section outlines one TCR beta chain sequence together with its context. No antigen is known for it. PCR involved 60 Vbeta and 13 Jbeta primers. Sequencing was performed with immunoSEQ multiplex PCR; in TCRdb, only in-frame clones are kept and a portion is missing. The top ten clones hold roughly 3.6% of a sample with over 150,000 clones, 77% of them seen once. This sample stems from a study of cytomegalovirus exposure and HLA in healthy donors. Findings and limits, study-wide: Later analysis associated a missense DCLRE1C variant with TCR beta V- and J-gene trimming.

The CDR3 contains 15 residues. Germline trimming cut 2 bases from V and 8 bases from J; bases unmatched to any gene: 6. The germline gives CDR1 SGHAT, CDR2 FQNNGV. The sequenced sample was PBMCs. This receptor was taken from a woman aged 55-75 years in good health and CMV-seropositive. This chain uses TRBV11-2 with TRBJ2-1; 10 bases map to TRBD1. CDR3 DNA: TGTGCCAGCAGCTTAAGTGGACAGGGGGGCTATGAGCAGTTCTTC. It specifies CASSLSGQGGYEQFF.